The 16 T cell receptor beta chains presented below share a single source sample, sequenced in a study of shared clonotypes between healthy human individuals. Sequencing used immunoSEQ multiplex PCR; TCRdb keeps in-frame clones, though not all of them. The repertoire holds around 500,000 clones, with 70% to 80% as singletons. Sample: PBMCs. These receptors originate from a woman aged 40 to 49 in good health. Some clones in this sample may be carry-over from other donors' samples.

Points on this clone: Other DNA sequences from this sample encode an identical CDR3 as well. The chain employs TRBV15 and TRBJ2-7; TRBD2 agrees at 8 bases. The J segment lost 7 bases and the V segment lost 2 bases, leaving 7 bases of the junction unmatched. The CDR3 sequence is 14 residues long. Germline V CDR1 and CDR2: LNHNV, YYDKDF (reference sequence). For the CDR3, the DNA is TGTGCCACCAGCAGAATTGGACTAGCTCGGGAGCAGTACTTC. It encodes CATSRIGLAREQYF.

This chain links TRBV28 with TRBJ2-3; TRBD2 aligns across 11 bases. The CDR3 contains 16 residues. CDR1 is MDHEN and CDR2 is SYDVKM in the germline V gene. V shed 3 bases and J 4 bases; nucleotides not matched to a gene: 6. As DNA, the CDR3 is TGTGCCAGCAGTTTCCGTAGCGGGAGGGCCGCAGATACGCAGTATTTT. This sequence encodes CASSFRSGRAADTQYF. Full variable domain (missing parts from reference TRBV28 and TRBJ2-3): DVKVTQSSRYLVKRTGEKVFLECVQDMDHENMFWYRQDPGLGLRLIYFSYDVKMKEKGDIPEGYSVSREKKERFSLILESASTNQTSMYLCASSFRSGRAADTQYFGPGTRLTVL.

V is TRBV28 and J is TRBJ2-5; 10 bases line up with TRBD2. CDR1 and CDR2 from the germline V gene are MDHEN and SYDVKM. The CDR3 covers 16 residues. After removal of 5 bases from V and 2 bases from J, the junction contained 8 bases not matched to a gene. The CDR3 DNA reads TGTGCCAGCAGTCAAGCTAGCGGGAGTCGGCAAGAGACCCAGTACTTC. This encodes CASSQASGSRQETQYF.

The chain is built from TRBV28 and TRBJ2-7, with a tentative D call TRBD2 (6 bases). Trimming stripped 6 bases from V and 0 bases from J, with 12 bases between. There are 14 residues in the CDR3. The germline gives CDR1 MDHEN, CDR2 SYDVKM. The CDR3 bases are TGTGCCAGCAGAGCAAGGGAGGCCTCCTACGAGCAGTACTTC. The encoded protein is CASRAREASYEQYF.

The gene calls are TRBV9 and TRBJ2-7; 14 bases line up with TRBD2. Germline loops: CDR1 SGDLS, CDR2 YYNGEE. Trimming cost V 0 bases and J 6 bases; bases outside gene matches: 5. The CDR3 length is 16 residues. CDR3 sequence: CASSVGGLAGVGEQYF. CDR3 nucleotide sequence: TGTGCCAGCAGCGTAGGGGGACTAGCGGGAGTCGGCGAGCAGTACTTC.

The chain has TRBV19 and TRBJ2-5; no definite D call. Trimming removed 9 bases from V and 0 bases from J, with 8 bases in between. Per the germline V gene, CDR1 is LNHDA and CDR2 is SQIVND (reference sequence). CDR3 length: 12 residues. The CDR3 DNA is TGTGCCAGACTCCAGTACCAAGAGACCCAGTACTTC. Amino acids: CARLQYQETQYF.

CDR3 coding DNA: TGTGCCAGCAGAGGCAGGGGTCACTCCTACGAGCAGTACTTC. Amino acids: CASRGRGHSYEQYF. The gene calls are TRBV2 and TRBJ2-7, with a possible D match to TRBD1 (6 bases). Trimming took off 6 bases at V and 0 bases at J, with 12 bases between the two ends. This CDR3 is 14 amino acids long. Per germline, CDR1 SNHLY and CDR2 FYNNEI.

In this sample, this clone turned up a few times. J is TRBJ1-1 and V is TRBV29-1; D is undetermined. Germline lookup yields CDR1 SQVTM and CDR2 ANQGSEA. The V end was cut by 4 bases, the J end by 2 bases, with 17 bases between. This CDR3 comprises 15 residues. The CDR3 nucleotides are TGCAGCGTTGGTTCCCCCCAAATAAGTAACACTGAAGCTTTCTTT. This gives the protein CSVGSPQISNTEAFF. The full variable domain, rest sourced from reference TRBV29-1 and TRBJ1-1, is SAVISQKPSRDICQRGTSLTIQCQVDSQVTMMFWYRQQPGQSLTLIATANQGSEATYESGFVIDKFPISRPNLTFSTLTVSNMSPEDSSIYLCSVGSPQISNTEAFFGQGTRLTVV.

The CDR3 DNA reads TGCGCCAGCAGCTTGGCCCCAACACTAGCGGACGGAACCCCCCAAGAGACCCAGTACTTC. The encoded protein is CASSLAPTLADGTPQETQYF. V gene TRBV5-1 combines with J gene TRBJ2-5; 8 bases agree with TRBD2. The CDR3 spans 20 residues. Looked up from germline, CDR1 is SGHRS and CDR2 is YFSETQ. J lost 1 base, V lost 0 bases, and 17 bases had no gene match.

The CDR3, as DNA: TGCGCCAGCAGTCACAAAAACAAACCTGACTATATGAACACTGAAGCTTTCTTT. Protein: CASSHKNKPDYMNTEAFF. The chain carries TRBV23-1 and TRBJ1-1, with D unclear. TRBV23-1 is assigned to the ORF class and has an uncertain function. Trimming removed 3 bases from V and 0 bases from J, with 20 bases in between. This CDR3 is built from 18 residues.

The chain joins TRBV14 to TRBJ2-5, with TRBD2 matching over 13 bases. This CDR3 spans 15 amino acids. In germline, CDR1 is SGHDN, CDR2 FVKESK. J was trimmed by 4 bases and V by 4 bases; bases with no gene match: 3. CDR3 sequence (DNA): TGTGCCAGCAGCCGGGGACTAGCGGGACGAGAGACCCAGTACTTC. Protein: CASSRGLAGRETQYF.

This sequence joins TRBV10-3 and TRBJ2-2, with 7 bases aligning to TRBD1. J gave up 3 bases and V 6 bases, and 10 bases lay outside the gene matches. Germline CDR1 and CDR2: ENHRY and SYGVKD. The CDR3 has 16 residues. CDR3 sequence reads: CAIREAGDRDTGELFF. The DNA of the CDR3 is TGTGCCATCAGAGAGGCCGGGGACAGAGACACCGGGGAGCTGTTTTTT.

This clone was recorded only once. The V and J genes are TRBV7-9 and TRBJ2-7; 9 bases fit TRBD1. The germline V gene has CDR1 SEHNR and CDR2 FQNEAQ (reference sequence). The CDR3 covers 14 residues. Unmatched junction bases numbered 3, after V lost 3 bases and J lost 3 bases. The CDR3 sequence: CASSLTGGLYEQYF. The CDR3 DNA is TGTGCCAGCAGCTTGACAGGGGGACTCTACGAGCAGTACTTC.

The chain links TRBV19 to TRBJ2-7, with a possible D match to TRBD2 (6 bases). Between the trimmed V and J ends, which lost 7 bases and 2 bases, there was a span of 15 bases. Germline V gene lookup returns CDR1 LNHDA and CDR2 SQIVND (reference sequence). CDR3 length: 14 amino acids. The CDR3 is CASNDGTGAYEQYF. The CDR3 DNA reads as TGTGCCAGTAATGACGGGACGGGGGCCTACGAGCAGTACTTC.

The rearrangement joins TRBV27 to TRBJ1-6; D is unresolved. Trimming left V 6 bases short and J 7 bases short, with 16 bases between. The CDR3 totals 15 residues. Germline CDR1 and CDR2: MNHEY and SMNVEV (reference sequence). The CDR3 reads CASRPRTAGNSPLHF. The CDR3 nucleotides read TGTGCCAGCAGACCCAGGACGGCAGGAAATTCACCCCTCCACTTT.

This chain connects TRBV7-7 to TRBJ1-5; D is perhaps TRBD1 (5 bases). Trimming stripped 3 bases from V and 7 bases from J, with 10 bases between. Germline loops: CDR1 SSHAT, CDR2 FNYEAQ (reference sequence). The CDR3 is 13 amino acids. CDR3 amino acids: CASSLGPGQPQHF. The CDR3, as DNA: TGTGCCAGCAGCTTGGGGCCAGGACAGCCCCAGCATTTT.